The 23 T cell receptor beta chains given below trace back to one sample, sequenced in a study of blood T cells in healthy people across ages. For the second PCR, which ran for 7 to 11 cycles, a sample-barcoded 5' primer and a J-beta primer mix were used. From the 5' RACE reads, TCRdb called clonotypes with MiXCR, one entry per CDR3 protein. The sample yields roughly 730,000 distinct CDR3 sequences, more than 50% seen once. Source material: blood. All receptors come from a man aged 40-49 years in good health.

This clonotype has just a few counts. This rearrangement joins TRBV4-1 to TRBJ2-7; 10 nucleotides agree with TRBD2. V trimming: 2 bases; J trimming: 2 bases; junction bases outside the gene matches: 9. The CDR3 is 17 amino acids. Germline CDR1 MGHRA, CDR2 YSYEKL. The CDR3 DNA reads TGCGCCAGCAGCCAAATAACTGGACTAGCGGTAACCTACGAGCAGTACTTC. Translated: CASSQITGLAVTYEQYF.

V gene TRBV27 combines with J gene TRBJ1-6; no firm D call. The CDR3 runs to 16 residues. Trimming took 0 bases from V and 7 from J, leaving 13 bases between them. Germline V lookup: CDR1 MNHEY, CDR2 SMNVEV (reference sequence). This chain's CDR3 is CASSLSTSPRNSPLHF. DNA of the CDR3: TGTGCCAGCAGTTTATCGACATCGCCAAGGAATTCACCCCTCCACTTT.

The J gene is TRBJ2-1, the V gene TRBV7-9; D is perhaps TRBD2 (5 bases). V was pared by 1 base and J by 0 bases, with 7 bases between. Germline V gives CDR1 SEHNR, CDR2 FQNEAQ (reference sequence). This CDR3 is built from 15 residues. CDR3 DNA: TGTGCCAGCAGCTTAGACGGGATCTCCTACAATGAGCAGTTCTTC. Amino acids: CASSLDGISYNEQFF.

CDR3 bases: TGTGCCAGCAGCTTTCGGGGGGAACGGGAGACCCAGTACTTC. It yields the protein CASSFRGERETQYF. This sequence joins TRBV7-3 and TRBJ2-5, with 7 bases lining up with TRBD2. After removal of 3 bases from V and 5 bases from J, the junction contained 6 bases not matched to a gene. The CDR3 runs 14 residues. The germline V gene has CDR1 SGHTA and CDR2 FQGTGA.

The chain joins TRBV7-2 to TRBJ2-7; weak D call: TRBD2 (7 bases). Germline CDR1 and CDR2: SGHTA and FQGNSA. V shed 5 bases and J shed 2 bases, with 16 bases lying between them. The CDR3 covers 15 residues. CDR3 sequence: CASSPRGGGTYEQYF. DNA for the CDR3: TGTGCCAGCAGCCCGAGGGGCGGGGGCACCTACGAGCAGTACTTC.

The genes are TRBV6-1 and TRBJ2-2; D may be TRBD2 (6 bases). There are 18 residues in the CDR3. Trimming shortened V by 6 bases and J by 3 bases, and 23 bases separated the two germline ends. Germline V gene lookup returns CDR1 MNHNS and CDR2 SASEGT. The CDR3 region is CASSKVPGTSPYTGELFF. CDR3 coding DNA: TGTGCCAGCAGCAAGGTGCCCGGGACTTCCCCTTACACCGGGGAGCTGTTTTTT.

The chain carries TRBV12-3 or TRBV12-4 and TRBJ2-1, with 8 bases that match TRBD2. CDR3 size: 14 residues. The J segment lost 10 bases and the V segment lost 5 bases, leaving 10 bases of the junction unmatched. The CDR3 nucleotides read TGTGCCAGCAGTCCGCTAGCGGGCCTTGAGGAGCAGTTCTTC. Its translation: CASSPLAGLEEQFF.

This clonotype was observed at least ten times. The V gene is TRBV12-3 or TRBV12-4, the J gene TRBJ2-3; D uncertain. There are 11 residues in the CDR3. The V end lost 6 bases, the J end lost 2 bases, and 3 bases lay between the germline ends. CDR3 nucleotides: TGTGCCAGCAGCATCACAGATACGCAGTATTTT. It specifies CASSITDTQYF.

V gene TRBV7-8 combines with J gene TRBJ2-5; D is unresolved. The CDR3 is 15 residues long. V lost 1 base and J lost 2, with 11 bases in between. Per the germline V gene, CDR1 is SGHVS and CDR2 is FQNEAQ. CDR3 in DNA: TGTGCCAGCAGCTTAGTAGAAAGGGTACAAGAGACCCAGTACTTC. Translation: CASSLVERVQETQYF.

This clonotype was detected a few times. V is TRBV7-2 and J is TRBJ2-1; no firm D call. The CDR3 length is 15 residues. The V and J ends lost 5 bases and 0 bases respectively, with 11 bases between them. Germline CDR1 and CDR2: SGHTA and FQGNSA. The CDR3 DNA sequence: TGTGCCAGCAGCGCCCCAGCCAACTCCTACAATGAGCAGTTCTTC. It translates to CASSAPANSYNEQFF.

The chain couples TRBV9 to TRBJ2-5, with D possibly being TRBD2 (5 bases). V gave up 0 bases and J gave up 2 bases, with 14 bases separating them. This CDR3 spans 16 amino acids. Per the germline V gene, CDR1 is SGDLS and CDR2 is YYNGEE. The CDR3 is CASSVALRESQETQYF. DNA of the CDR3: TGTGCCAGCAGCGTAGCTCTCCGGGAAAGTCAAGAGACCCAGTACTTC.

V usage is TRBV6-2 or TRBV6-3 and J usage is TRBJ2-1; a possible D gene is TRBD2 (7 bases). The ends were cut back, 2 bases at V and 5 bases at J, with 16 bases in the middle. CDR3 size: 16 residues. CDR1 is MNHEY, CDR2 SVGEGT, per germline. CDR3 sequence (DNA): TGTGCCAGCAGTTACGAGGGGGGAGGGCCGGACAATGAGCAGTTCTTC. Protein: CASSYEGGGPDNEQFF.

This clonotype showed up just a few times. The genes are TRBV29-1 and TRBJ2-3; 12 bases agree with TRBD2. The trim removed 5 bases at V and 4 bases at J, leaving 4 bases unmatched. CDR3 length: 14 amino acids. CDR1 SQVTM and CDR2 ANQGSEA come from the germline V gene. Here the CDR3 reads CSVRTSGIADTQYF. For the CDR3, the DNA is TGCAGCGTTCGGACTAGCGGGATCGCAGATACGCAGTATTTT.

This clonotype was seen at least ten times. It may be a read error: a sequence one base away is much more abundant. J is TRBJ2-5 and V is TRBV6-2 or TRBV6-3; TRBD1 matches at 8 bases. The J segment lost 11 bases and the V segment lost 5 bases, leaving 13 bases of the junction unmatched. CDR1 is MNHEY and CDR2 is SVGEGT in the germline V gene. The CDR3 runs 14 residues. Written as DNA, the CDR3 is TGTGCCAGCAGTCCGGGACAGGCTGTTCAGGAGCAGTACTTC. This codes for CASSPGQAVQEQYF.

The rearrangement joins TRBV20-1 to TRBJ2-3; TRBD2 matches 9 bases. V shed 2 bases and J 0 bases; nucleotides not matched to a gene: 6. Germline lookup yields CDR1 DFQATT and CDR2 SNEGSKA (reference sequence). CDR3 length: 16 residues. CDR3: CSARSLAGPSTDTQYF. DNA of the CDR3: TGCAGTGCTAGATCGCTAGCGGGGCCAAGCACAGATACGCAGTATTTT.

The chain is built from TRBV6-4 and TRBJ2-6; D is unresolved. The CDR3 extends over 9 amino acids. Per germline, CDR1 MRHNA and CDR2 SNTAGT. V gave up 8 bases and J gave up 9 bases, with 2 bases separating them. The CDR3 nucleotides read TGTGCCAGCGGCAACGTCCTGACTTTC. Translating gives CASGNVLTF.

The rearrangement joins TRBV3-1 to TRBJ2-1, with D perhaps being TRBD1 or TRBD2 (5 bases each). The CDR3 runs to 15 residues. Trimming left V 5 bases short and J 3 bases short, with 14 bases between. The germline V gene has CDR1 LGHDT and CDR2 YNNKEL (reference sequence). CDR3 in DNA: TGTGCCAGCAGCGATCGAGGGGTGGGCTACAATGAGCAGTTCTTC. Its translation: CASSDRGVGYNEQFF.

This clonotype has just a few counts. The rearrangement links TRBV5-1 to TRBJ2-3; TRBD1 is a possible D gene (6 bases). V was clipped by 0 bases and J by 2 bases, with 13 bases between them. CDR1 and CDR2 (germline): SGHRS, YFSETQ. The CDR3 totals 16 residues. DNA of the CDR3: TGCGCCAGCAGCTTGGCCACAGGGCTTATCACAGATACGCAGTATTTT. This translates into CASSLATGLITDTQYF.

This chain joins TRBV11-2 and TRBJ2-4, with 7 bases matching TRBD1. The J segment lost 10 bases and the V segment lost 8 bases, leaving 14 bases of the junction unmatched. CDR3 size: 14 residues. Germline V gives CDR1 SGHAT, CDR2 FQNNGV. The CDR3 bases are TGTGCCAGCCGCCTTTTGACAGGGCCAAGAATTCAGTACTTC. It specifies CASRLLTGPRIQYF.

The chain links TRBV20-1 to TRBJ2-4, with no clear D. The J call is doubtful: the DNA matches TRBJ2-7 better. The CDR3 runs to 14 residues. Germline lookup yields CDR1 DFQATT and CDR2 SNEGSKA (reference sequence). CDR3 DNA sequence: TGCAGTGCTATGTTTGCCGGCCTCCTGGACGAGCAGTACTTC. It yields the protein CSAMFAGLLDEQYF.

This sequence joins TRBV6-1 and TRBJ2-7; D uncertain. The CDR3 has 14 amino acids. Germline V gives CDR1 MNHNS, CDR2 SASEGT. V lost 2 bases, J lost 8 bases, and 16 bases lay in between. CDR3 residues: CASSEIDTDRKQYF. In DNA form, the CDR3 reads TGTGCCAGCAGTGAAATTGATACAGATAGAAAGCAGTACTTC.

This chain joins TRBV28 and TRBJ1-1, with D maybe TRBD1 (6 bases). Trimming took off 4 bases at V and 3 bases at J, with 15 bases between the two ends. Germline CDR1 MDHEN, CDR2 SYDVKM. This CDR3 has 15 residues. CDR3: CASSSLQGSHTEAFF. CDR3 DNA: TGTGCCAGCAGTTCCCTGCAGGGGTCCCACACTGAAGCTTTCTTT.

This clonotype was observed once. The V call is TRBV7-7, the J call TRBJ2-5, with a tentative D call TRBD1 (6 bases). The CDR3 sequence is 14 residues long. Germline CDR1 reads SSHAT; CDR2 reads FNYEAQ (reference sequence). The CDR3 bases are TGTGCTAGCTCGCGAGGTGGGGGCGGCGAGACCCAGTACTTC. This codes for CASSRGGGGETQYF.